Sequencing of this T cell receptor (beta chain) was carried out in a study of blood T cells in healthy people across ages. This CDR3 is built from 16 residues. V lost 6 bases, J lost 4 bases, and 21 bases lay in between. Germline assignment: CDR1 ENHRY and CDR2 SYGVKD. Alongside a J-beta primer mix, a sample-barcoded 5' primer served in a second PCR lasting about 7 to 11 cycles. Each cDNA molecule carried a tag from a template-switch adaptor that contained 12 random nucleotides. No fewer than 3 million CDR3-containing paired-end reads came from each sample. TCRdb fed the 5' RACE reads into MiXCR, producing one record per CDR3 protein. The profile shows about 680,000 distinct CDR3 sequences, around half of them singletons.

The source of this sequence is a woman aged 60-75 years in good health. The sample taken for sequencing was blood. This chain links TRBV10-3 with TRBJ1-1; D possibly corresponds to TRBD1 (5 bases). CDR3 amino acids: CAISSGAREVSTEAFF. The CDR3 DNA follows: TGTGCCATCAGCAGCGGGGCAAGAGAAGTGAGCACTGAAGCTTTCTTT.